This TCR beta chain was sequenced during a study of cytomegalovirus exposure and HLA in healthy donors. CDR3 size: 14 residues. V lost 0 bases and J 4 bases, leaving 7 bases between the germline ends. Germline V CDR1 and CDR2: SGHNT, YYREEE (reference sequence). This clone was counted a few times. Primers for the PCR totalled 60 Vbeta and 13 Jbeta. As processed by the authors: A later analysis counted about 80 million unique TCR beta chains, some 10 million shared. Measured with immunoSEQ multiplex PCR; TCRdb has only the in-frame clones, and not every one. The DNA was the basis for D and trimming; V, J and clone size are from that table. The sample lists 150,000 to 200,000 clones, approximately 70% occurring once.

The chain employs TRBV5-4 and TRBJ2-2; D not certain. Sequences were obtained from PBMCs. The TCR was taken from a young man in good health and CMV-seropositive. This chain's CDR3 is CASSLARSTGELFF. CDR3 nucleotide sequence: TGTGCCAGCAGCTTGGCCCGTTCCACCGGGGAGCTGTTTTTT.